This TCR beta chain was sequenced for a study of blood T cell repertoires in COVID-19. Study-level information: Samples taken during acute and convalescent COVID-19 were collected in the United States, Italy and Spain. In each case, the material was cDNA or gDNA derived from T cells, B-cell-depleted T cells, or PBMCs.

The data were produced by immunoSEQ multiplex PCR, yet TCRdb's version contains in-frame clones alone and is incomplete. Of roughly 200,000 clones in the sample, less than 85% were seen once. V lost 3 bases, J lost 2 bases, and 10 bases lay in between. There are 14 residues in the CDR3. The germline V gene encodes CDR1 MDHEN and CDR2 SYDVKM. As regards this clone: This CDR3 is also generated by other DNA sequences in the sample.

Sequenced input: peripheral blood. V and J are TRBV28 and TRBJ2-5, with D perhaps TRBD2 (6 bases). The clonotype originates from a woman aged 70-85 years with acute or convalescent COVID-19. CDR3 nucleotide sequence: TGTGCCAGCAGTTTCCTTGCGGGGCAAGAGACCCAGTACTTC. It translates to CASSFLAGQETQYF. The complete variable domain, with remaining parts taken from reference TRBV28 and TRBJ2-5, reads DVKVTQSSRYLVKRTGEKVFLECVQDMDHENMFWYRQDPGLGLRLIYFSYDVKMKEKGDIPEGYSVSREKKERFSLILESASTNQTSMYLCASSFLAGQETQYFGPGTRLLVL.